These 18 T cell receptor beta chains were sequenced from one sample in a study of read filtering for tumor transcriptome and immune sequencing (dated by TCRdb to 2020 to 2022). For sequencing, an Illumina HiSeq 4000 was employed. TCR libraries were constructed from approximately 360 ng RNA using the Immunoverse kit, and molecular barcoded adaptors covering alpha/delta and beta/gamma chains were employed. The raw public data were reprocessed by TCRdb itself: fastp quality trimming at Q25, MiXCR clonotype calling, in-frame beta chains only. Each record represents a unique CDR3 protein, reported with the most common genes and DNA among its rows. The sample data list some 140,000 distinct CDR3 sequences, and around 14% of these were observed just once. Clones ranked in the top ten supply just under 8.5% of the sample. Material: a population of CD138-negative cells sorted from bone marrow. The sample's cell subset or site, from its label and the paper: bone marrow mononuclear cells depleted of CD138+ plasma/myeloma cells by negative magnetic selection. The receptors were gathered from a donor aged 40 or older with multiple myeloma.

Ten or more counts support this clonotype. The chain links TRBV7-9 to TRBJ2-7; 9 nucleotides line up with TRBD1. Germline V gene data show CDR1 as SEHNR and CDR2 as FQNEAQ (reference sequence). The trim removed 4 bases at V and 7 bases at J, leaving 8 bases unmatched. The CDR3 totals 14 residues. CDR3 bases: TGTGCCAGCAGCTCTCCGGGACAGGGAGTGGAGCAGTACTTC. Translation: CASSSPGQGVEQYF.

Many counts were recorded for this clonotype. The gene calls are TRBV6-2 or TRBV6-3 and TRBJ1-1, with D maybe TRBD1 (6 bases). V lost 7 bases and J 1 base, leaving 10 bases between the germline ends. Germline V gene lookup returns CDR1 MNHEY and CDR2 SVGEGT. The CDR3 loop spans 13 amino acids. In DNA form, the CDR3 reads TGTGCCAGCAACATACAGGGGAACACTGAAGCTTTCTTT. It yields the protein CASNIQGNTEAFF.

Concerning this clonotype: This may be a read error: a much more frequent sequence differs by one nucleotide. The chain combines TRBV5-6 with TRBJ1-5; D is unclear. The CDR3 extends over 13 amino acids. Looked up from germline, CDR1 is SGHDT and CDR2 is YYEEEE. CDR3 residues: CASSLLGNQTQHF. The CDR3 bases are TGTGCCAGCAGCTTGTTGGGGAATCAGACCCAGCATTTT.

This clonotype was recorded many times. The chain links TRBV11-2 to TRBJ2-7; D possibly corresponds to TRBD1 (6 bases). The V end was cut by 5 bases, the J end by 6 bases, with 20 bases between. The CDR3 extends over 15 amino acids. Looked up from germline, CDR1 is SGHAT and CDR2 is FQNNGV. The CDR3 region is CASSPWTDSRGEQYF. The CDR3 DNA reads as TGTGCCAGCAGCCCGTGGACAGATTCACGTGGCGAGCAGTACTTC.

This clonotype was recorded a few times. It may be a read error: a sequence one base away is much more abundant. The chain joins TRBV20-1 to TRBJ2-7; 12 positions match TRBD2. Looked up from germline, CDR1 is DFQATT and CDR2 is SNEGSKA (reference sequence). This CDR3 has 15 amino acids. With 1 base clipped from V and 3 bases from J, the junction kept 4 bases outside the gene matches. CDR3 in amino acids: CSARATSGGGYEQYF. The CDR3 DNA reads TGCAGTGCTAGAGCGACTAGCGGGGGTGGCTACGAGCAGTACTTC.

As regards this clonotype: Compared with germline, one end of the junction differs, possibly owing to a read error. The V and J genes are TRBV29-1 and TRBJ1-1; unclear D gene. The germline CDR1 and CDR2 sequences are SQVTM and ANQGSEA. CDR3 length: 12 residues. CDR3 sequence reads: CGVGGTTKEAFF. The CDR3 DNA reads as TGCGGCGTTGGAGGCACCACAAAAGAAGCTTTCTTT.

This clonotype showed up many times. This sequence joins TRBV7-9 and TRBJ1-6; D ambiguous. Germline V gene data show CDR1 as SEHNR and CDR2 as FQNEAQ (reference sequence). The CDR3 is 11 amino acids. The germline V and J ends were trimmed by 1 base and 10 bases, with 2 bases remaining between them. CDR3 bases: TGTGCCAGCAGCTTAGGATCACCCCTCCACTTT. Encoded protein: CASSLGSPLHF.

This clonotype was counted ten times or more. The gene calls are TRBV7-2 and TRBJ2-2, with D perhaps matching TRBD1 (6 bases). CDR1 is SGHTA, CDR2 FQGNSA, per germline. CDR3 size: 15 residues. V was cut by 5 bases and J by 4 bases, with 14 bases left in between. In DNA form, the CDR3 reads TGTGCCAGCAGCCGAAGACCCAGGGGCACCGGGGAGCTGTTTTTT. Protein product: CASSRRPRGTGELFF.

This clonotype was observed a handful of times. The CDR3 bases are TGTGCCAGCAGCTTAGGAGTACTAGCGACTCGCACAGATACGCAGTATTTT. This encodes CASSLGVLATRTDTQYF. V and J are TRBV11-2 and TRBJ2-3; 7 positions match TRBD2. With V trimmed by 1 base and J by 1 base, 8 bases remained unmatched. The CDR3 totals 17 residues. Germline assignment: CDR1 SGHAT and CDR2 FQNNGV. Looking up the rest from reference TRBV11-2 and TRBJ2-3 gives the full variable domain: EAGVAQSPRYKIIEKRQSVAFWCNPISGHATLYWYQQILGQGPKLLIQFQNNGVVDDSQLPKDRFSAERLKGVDSTLKIQPAKLEDSAVYLCASSLGVLATRTDTQYFGPGTRLTVL.

This clonotype occurred many times. The genes are TRBV9 and TRBJ2-1; D remains ambiguous. Trimming left V 0 bases short and J 5 bases short, with 12 bases between. Germline CDR1 SGDLS, CDR2 YYNGEE. The CDR3 is made up of 15 amino acids. The CDR3 bases are TGTGCCAGCAGCGTAGGGGTAGCCGAAAACAATGAGCAGTTCTTC. Protein product: CASSVGVAENNEQFF.

Many counts were recorded for this clonotype. This rearrangement joins TRBV10-2 to TRBJ2-3; D gene ambiguous. The germline V gene encodes CDR1 WSHSY and CDR2 SAAADI. CDR3 length: 14 amino acids. V gave up 7 bases and J gave up 2 bases, with 13 bases separating them. DNA of the CDR3: TGCGCCAGCACACACTCGCCAGCCACAGATACGCAGTATTTT. This codes for CASTHSPATDTQYF.

In this sample, this clonotype turned up many times. This sequence joins TRBV19 and TRBJ2-1, with D tentatively TRBD1 (5 bases). This CDR3 comprises 15 residues. Trimming left V 7 bases short and J 1 base short, with 14 bases between. The germline V gene has CDR1 LNHDA and CDR2 SQIVND (reference sequence). CDR3 sequence: CASTFGARSYNEQFF. The DNA of the CDR3 is TGTGCCAGTACCTTTGGGGCTAGGTCCTACAATGAGCAGTTCTTC.

In its sample, this clonotype was seen a few times. Being one base from a much bigger clone, this may be a read error. This rearrangement joins TRBV7-6 to TRBJ2-1, with TRBD2 as a possible D gene (5 bases). Germline V gene sequence: CDR1 SGHVS, CDR2 FNYEAQ. The CDR3 length is 17 residues. CDR3 nucleotides: TGTGCCAGCAGCTTAGACGGGGTAGCGACTACCTACAATGGGCAGTTCTTC. This encodes CASSLDGVATTYNGQFF.

A remark on this clonotype: The junction differs from germline at one of its ends, possibly a read error. The genes are TRBV12-3 or TRBV12-4 and TRBJ2-5, with 7 bases lining up with TRBD2. This CDR3 spans 13 amino acids. CDR3 DNA sequence: TGTGCCAGCAGTTGGGGACGGGGGGAGACCCAATACTTC. This gives the protein CASSWGRGETQYF.

At least ten counts were recorded for this clonotype. This chain uses TRBV5-1 with TRBJ2-7, with 12 nucleotides matching TRBD1. Germline V gene data show CDR1 as SGHRS and CDR2 as YFSETQ. The V segment lost 3 bases and the J segment 7 bases; nucleotides outside the gene matches: 5. CDR3 length equals 14 residues. CDR3 loop: CASSWGQGAGEQYF. The CDR3 region has the DNA TGCGCCAGCAGCTGGGGACAGGGGGCCGGAGAGCAGTACTTC.

This clonotype was seen repeatedly, ten times or more. J is TRBJ2-1 and V is TRBV19; 10 bases match TRBD2. CDR1 is LNHDA and CDR2 is SQIVND in the germline V gene (reference sequence). This CDR3 contains 16 residues. The junction had 4 bases not matched to a gene; V was cut back by 4 bases and J by 1 base. CDR3 sequence (DNA): TGTGCCAGTAGTACGACTAGCGGGCTATCCTACAATGAGCAGTTCTTC. Residues: CASSTTSGLSYNEQFF. Based on the CDR3 plus reference TRBV19 and TRBJ2-1, the full variable domain is DGGITQSPKYLFRKEGQNVTLSCEQNLNHDAMYWYRQDPGQGLRLIYYSQIVNDFQKGDIAEGYSVSREKKESFPLTVTSAQKNPTAFYLCASSTTSGLSYNEQFFGPGTRLTVL.

This clonotype was seen repeatedly, ten times or more. The V gene is TRBV29-1, the J gene TRBJ2-7; D gene uncertain. The CDR3 length is 12 residues. Trimming took off 4 bases at V and 3 bases at J, with 10 bases between the two ends. Germline lookup yields CDR1 SQVTM and CDR2 ANQGSEA. The CDR3 DNA is TGCAGCGTTGGCCAGATAGGCTACGAGCAGTACTTC. Translated: CSVGQIGYEQYF.

This clonotype was seen many times. V usage is TRBV10-3 and J usage is TRBJ2-1; 9 nucleotides agree with TRBD1. The CDR3 totals 15 residues. V was clipped by 11 bases and J by 9 bases; unmatched bases: 17. CDR1 and CDR2 (germline): ENHRY, SYGVKD. CDR3 sequence reads: CAARSGTGRYSEQFF. The CDR3 bases are TGTGCCGCCCGGTCCGGGACAGGGAGATATAGTGAGCAGTTCTTC.